This TCR beta chain comes out of a study of T cell changes during pregnancy in multiple sclerosis. The V and J ends lost 2 bases and 1 base respectively, with 8 bases between them. The germline V gene encodes CDR1 LGHNA and CDR2 YSLEER. CDR3 length: 14 residues. Sequencing was performed with immunoSEQ multiplex PCR; in TCRdb, only in-frame clones are kept and a portion is missing. This table has about 38,000 clones, less than 95% appearing once. This receptor was identified in a female donor with multiple sclerosis, enrolled in a pregnancy study. The input for sequencing was CD4+ T cells from peripheral blood mononuclear cells, taken in the second trimester of pregnancy. The chain is built from TRBV4-3 and TRBJ1-1; TRBD1 might be the D (5 bases). CDR3 in DNA: TGCGCCAGCAGCCAACCCGACAGGAACACTGAAGCTTTCTTT. Translated, it gives CASSQPDRNTEAFF.